This entry describes one T cell receptor beta chain. The source of the sample is a study of T cell changes during pregnancy in multiple sclerosis. This CDR3 is built from 16 residues. Germline CDR1 reads LNHDA; CDR2 reads SQIVND (reference sequence). Losses at the gene ends were 6 bases for V and 1 base for J; bases not matched to a gene: 5. Profiling relied on immunoSEQ multiplex PCR, and the TCRdb table lists in-frame clones only, not all of them. The table has roughly 80,000 clones, around 90% seen once. The sample consisted of peripheral blood, taken before pregnancy. The rearrangement uses TRBV19 and TRBJ2-3; TRBD2 aligns across 12 bases. The clonotype originates from a female donor with multiple sclerosis, enrolled in a pregnancy study. The CDR3 nucleotides read TGTGCCAGTAGCCTACTAGCGGGAGGTGGCACAGATACGCAGTATTTT. Its protein product is CASSLLAGGGTDTQYF.